This T cell receptor (beta chain) was sequenced during a study of T cell responses to AZD1222 COVID-19 vaccine. Here immunoSEQ multiplex PCR was the method, and the copy in TCRdb shows in-frame clones only, minus some. The sample includes about 140,000 clones, about 90% of them seen just once. CDR1 is GTSNPN, CDR2 SVGIG, per germline (reference sequence). Trimming cost V 2 bases and J 5 bases; bases outside gene matches: 9. The CDR3 loop spans 15 amino acids. The chain uses TRBV30 and TRBJ2-7; TRBD1 matches 10 bases. Sequenced material: peripheral blood, taken on day 0 of AZD1222 vaccination. The receptor was isolated from an adult in good health. In DNA, the CDR3 is TGTGCCTGGAGTTCACCAGACAGGGGGCGGGACGAGCAGTACTTC. This sequence encodes CAWSSPDRGRDEQYF.